This T cell receptor beta chain comes out of a study of Graves' ophthalmopathy and Graves' hyperthyroidism. Whole-study findings and limits: Distinction of ophthalmopathy from stable hyperthyroidism by a 13-signature model reached roughly 87% sensitivity and 70% to 83% specificity. Most expanded clonotypes from thyroid (those above 0.001 frequency) were also found in blood. With about 71% sensitivity and approximately 72% specificity, the model predicted ophthalmopathy progression.

The CDR3 is 16 residues long. Germline V lookup: CDR1 MNHEY, CDR2 SVGEGT. The junction had 6 bases not matched to a gene; V was cut back by 6 bases and J by 2 bases. Amplified TCR beta CDR3 regions were obtained using RNA transcripts as template. HTBI-primed RT-PCR formed the first round, and a multiplex PCR formed the second. TCRdb called the multiplex PCR reads again in MiXCR, with one record for every CDR3 protein. The sample lists under 350,000 distinct CDR3 sequences; roughly a sixth were seen once. This clonotype was seen repeatedly, ten times or more. The antigen is undetermined. Material for sequencing was peripheral blood. The TCR sequence derives from an adult man with Graves' ophthalmopathy. V usage is TRBV6-2 or TRBV6-3 and J usage is TRBJ2-7, with TRBD2 matching over 14 bases. CDR3 protein: CASRAPGLAGAYEQYF. The CDR3 region has the DNA TGTGCCAGCAGGGCACCGGGACTAGCGGGAGCCTACGAGCAGTACTTC.